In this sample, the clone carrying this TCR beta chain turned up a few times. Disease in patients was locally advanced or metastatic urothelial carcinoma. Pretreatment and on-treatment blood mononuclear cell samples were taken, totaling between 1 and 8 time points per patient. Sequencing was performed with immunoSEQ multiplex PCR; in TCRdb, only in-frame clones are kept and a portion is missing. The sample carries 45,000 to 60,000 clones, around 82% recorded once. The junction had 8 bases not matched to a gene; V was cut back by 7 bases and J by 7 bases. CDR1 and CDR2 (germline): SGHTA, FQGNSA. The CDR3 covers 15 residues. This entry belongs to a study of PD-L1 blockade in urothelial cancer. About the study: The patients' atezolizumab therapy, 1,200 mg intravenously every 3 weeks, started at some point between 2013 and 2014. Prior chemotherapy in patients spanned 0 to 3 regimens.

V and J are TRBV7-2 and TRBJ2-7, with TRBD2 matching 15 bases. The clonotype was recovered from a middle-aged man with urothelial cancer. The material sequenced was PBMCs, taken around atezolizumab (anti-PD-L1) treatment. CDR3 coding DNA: TGTGCCAGCAACAAGCCGGGACTAGCGGGAGGTGAGCAGTACTTC. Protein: CASNKPGLAGGEQYF.